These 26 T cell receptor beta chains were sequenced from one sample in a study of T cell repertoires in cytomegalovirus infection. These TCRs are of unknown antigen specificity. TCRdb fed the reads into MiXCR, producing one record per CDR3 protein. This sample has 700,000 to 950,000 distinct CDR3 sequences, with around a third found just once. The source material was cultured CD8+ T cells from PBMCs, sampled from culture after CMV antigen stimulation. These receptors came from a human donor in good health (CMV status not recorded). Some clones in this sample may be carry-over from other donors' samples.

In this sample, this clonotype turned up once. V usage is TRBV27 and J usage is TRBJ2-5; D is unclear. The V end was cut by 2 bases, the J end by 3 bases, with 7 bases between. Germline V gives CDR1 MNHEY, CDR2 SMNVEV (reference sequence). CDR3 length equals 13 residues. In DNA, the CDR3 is TGTGCCAGCAGTTTAGTAGATAAAGAGACCCAGTACTTC. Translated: CASSLVDKETQYF.

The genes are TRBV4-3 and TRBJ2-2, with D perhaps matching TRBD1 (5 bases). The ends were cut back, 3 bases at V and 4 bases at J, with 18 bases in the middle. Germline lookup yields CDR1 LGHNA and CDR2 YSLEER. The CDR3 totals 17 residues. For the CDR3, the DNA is TGCGCCAGCAGCCACGACAGTGCCCTCGTGAGCACCGGGGAGCTGTTTTTT. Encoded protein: CASSHDSALVSTGELFF.

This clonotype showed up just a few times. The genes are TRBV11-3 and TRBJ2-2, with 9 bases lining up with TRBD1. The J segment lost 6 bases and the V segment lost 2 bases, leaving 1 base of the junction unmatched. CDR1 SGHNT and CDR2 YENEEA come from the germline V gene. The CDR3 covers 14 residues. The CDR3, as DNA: TGTGCCAGCAGCTTATGGACAGGGGCCGGGGAGCTGTTTTTT. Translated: CASSLWTGAGELFF.

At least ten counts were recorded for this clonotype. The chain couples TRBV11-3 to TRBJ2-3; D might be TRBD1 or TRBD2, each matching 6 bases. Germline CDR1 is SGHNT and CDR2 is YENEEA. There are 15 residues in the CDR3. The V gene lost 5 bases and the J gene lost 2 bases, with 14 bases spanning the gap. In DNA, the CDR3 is TGTGCCAGCAGCCCAGAGGAGGGGGACACAGATACGCAGTATTTT. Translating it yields CASSPEEGDTDTQYF. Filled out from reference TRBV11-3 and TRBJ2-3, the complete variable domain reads EAGVVQSPRYKIIEKKQPVAFWCNPISGHNTLYWYLQNLGQGPELLIRYENEEAVDDSQLPKDRFSAERLKGVDSTLKIQPAELGDSAVYLCASSPEEGDTDTQYFGPGTRLTVL.

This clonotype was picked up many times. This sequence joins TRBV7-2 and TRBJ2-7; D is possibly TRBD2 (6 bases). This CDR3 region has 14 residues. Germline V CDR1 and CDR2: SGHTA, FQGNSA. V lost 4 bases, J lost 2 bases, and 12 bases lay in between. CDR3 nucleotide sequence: TGTGCCAGCAGCTCCCGGGACTTTCCCTACGAGCAGTACTTC. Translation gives CASSSRDFPYEQYF.

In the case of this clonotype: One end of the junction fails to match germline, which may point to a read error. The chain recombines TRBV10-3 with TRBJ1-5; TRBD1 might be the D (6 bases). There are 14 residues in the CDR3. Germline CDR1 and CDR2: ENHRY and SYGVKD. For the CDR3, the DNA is TGTTCCATCTCTGGACAGTATAGCAATCAGCCCCAGCATTTT. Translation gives CSISGQYSNQPQHF.

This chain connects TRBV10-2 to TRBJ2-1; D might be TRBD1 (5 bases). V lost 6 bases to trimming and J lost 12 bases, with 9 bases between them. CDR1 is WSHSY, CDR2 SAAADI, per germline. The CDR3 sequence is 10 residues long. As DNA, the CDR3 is TGCGCCAGCAGGGGGCTCGGGCAGTTCTTC. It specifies CASRGLGQFF.

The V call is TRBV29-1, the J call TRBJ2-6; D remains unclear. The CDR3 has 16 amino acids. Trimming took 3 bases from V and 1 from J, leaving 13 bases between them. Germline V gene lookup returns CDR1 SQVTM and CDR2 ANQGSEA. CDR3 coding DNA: TGCAGCGTTGATCGGCAGGACCAATCTGGGGCCAACGTCCTGACTTTC. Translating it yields CSVDRQDQSGANVLTF.

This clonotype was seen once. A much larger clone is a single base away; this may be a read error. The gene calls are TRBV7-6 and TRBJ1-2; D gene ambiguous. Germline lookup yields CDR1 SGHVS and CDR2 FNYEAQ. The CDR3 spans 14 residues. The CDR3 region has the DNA TGTGCCAGCGCTAGCACTGTGGGGAGCTATGGCTACGCCTTC. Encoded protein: CASASTVGSYGYAF.

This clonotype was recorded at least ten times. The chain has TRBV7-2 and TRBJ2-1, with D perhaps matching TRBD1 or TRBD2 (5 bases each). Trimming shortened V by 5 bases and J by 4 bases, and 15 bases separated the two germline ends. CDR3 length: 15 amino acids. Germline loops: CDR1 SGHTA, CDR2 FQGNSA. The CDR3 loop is CASSPNSGAYNEQFF. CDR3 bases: TGTGCCAGCAGCCCAAATTCCGGGGCTTACAATGAGCAGTTCTTC.

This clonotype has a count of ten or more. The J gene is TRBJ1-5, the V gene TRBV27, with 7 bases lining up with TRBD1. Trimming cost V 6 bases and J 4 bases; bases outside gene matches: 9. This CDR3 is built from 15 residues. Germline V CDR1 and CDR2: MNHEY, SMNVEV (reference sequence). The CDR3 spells CASSPRDRGNQPQHF. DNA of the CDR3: TGTGCCAGCAGCCCCAGGGACAGAGGAAATCAGCCCCAGCATTTT.

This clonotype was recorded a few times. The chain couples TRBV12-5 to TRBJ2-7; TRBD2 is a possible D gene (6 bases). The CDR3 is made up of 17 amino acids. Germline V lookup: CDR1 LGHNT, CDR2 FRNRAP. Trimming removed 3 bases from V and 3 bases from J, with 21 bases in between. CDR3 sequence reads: CASGFGNGGTGFYEQYF. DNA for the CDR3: TGTGCTAGTGGTTTTGGTAATGGGGGGACGGGATTCTACGAGCAGTACTTC.

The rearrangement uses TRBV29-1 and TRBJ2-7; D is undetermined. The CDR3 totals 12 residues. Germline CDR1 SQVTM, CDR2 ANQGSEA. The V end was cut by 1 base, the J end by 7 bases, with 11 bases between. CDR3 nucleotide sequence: TGCAGCGTTGAAGTTCGGGCGGATGAGCAGTACTTC. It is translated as CSVEVRADEQYF.

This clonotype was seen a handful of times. Here the CDR3 DNA reads TGTGCCAGCAGCCTCAGAGGACAGTGGATTTTACAGTCTAGCACAGATACGCAGTATTTT. Translation: CASSLRGQWILQSSTDTQYF. The chain carries TRBV27 and TRBJ2-3; maybe TRBD1 (6 bases). The CDR3 spans 20 residues. The germline V gene encodes CDR1 MNHEY and CDR2 SMNVEV (reference sequence). V gave up 6 bases and J gave up 0 bases, with 28 bases separating them.

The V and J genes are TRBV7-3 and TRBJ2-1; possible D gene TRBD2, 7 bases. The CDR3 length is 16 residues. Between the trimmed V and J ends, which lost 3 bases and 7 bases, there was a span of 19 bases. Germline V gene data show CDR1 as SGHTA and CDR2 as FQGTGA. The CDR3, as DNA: TGTGCCAGCAGCTTCCTTGGAGGGGGGGGTGGGAATGAGCAGTTCTTC. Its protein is CASSFLGGGGGNEQFF.

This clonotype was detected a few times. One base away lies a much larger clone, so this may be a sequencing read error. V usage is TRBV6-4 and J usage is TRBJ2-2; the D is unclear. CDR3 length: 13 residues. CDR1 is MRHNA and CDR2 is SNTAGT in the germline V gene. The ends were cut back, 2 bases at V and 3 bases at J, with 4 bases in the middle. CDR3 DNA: TGTGCCAGCAGTGACGGGGACACCGGGGAGCTGTTTTTT. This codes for CASSDGDTGELFF.

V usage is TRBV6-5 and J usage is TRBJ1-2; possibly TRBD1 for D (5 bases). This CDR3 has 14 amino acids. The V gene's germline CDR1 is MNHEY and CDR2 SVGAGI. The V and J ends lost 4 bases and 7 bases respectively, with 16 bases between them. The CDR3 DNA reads TGTGCCAGCAGTTGGGACGGGCGGTCCGGTGGCTACACCTTC. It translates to CASSWDGRSGGYTF.

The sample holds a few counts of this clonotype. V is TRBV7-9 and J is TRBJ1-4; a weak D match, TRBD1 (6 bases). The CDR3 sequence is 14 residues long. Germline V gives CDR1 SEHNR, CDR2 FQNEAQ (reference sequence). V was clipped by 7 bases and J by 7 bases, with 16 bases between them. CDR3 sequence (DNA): TGTGCCAGCACCGCACCGGGGGGCCCTGAAAAACTGTTTTTT. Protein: CASTAPGGPEKLFF.

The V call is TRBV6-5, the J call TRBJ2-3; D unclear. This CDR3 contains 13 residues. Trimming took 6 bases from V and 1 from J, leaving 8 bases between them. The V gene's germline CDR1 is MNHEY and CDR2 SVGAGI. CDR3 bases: TGTGCCAGCAGAACTACCGGCACAGATACGCAGTATTTT. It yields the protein CASRTTGTDTQYF.

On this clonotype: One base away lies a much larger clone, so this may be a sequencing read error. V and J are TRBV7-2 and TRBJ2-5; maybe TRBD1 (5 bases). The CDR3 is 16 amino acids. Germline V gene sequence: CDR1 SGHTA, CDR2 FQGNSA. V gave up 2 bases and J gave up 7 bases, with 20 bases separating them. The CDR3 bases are TGTGCCAGCAGCTTACTTCAGGGCCCCGAGTTTGTGACCCAGTACTTC. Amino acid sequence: CASSLLQGPEFVTQYF.

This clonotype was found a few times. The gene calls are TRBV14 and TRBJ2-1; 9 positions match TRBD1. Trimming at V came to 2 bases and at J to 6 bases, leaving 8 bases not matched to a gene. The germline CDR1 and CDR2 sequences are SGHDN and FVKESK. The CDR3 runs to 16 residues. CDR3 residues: CASSQLTGTGFNEQFF. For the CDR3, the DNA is TGTGCCAGCAGCCAACTAACCGGGACAGGGTTCAATGAGCAGTTCTTC.

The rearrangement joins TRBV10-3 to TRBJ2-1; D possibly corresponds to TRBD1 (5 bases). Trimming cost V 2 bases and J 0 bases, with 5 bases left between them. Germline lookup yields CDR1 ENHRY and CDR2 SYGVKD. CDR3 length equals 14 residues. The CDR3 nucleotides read TGTGCCATCAGTGAGGACAGCTCCTACAATGAGCAGTTCTTC. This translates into CAISEDSSYNEQFF.

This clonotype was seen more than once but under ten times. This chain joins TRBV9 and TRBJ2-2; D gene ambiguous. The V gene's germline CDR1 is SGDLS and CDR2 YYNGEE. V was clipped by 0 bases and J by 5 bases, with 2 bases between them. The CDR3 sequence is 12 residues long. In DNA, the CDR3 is TGTGCCAGCAGCGTAGGGACCGGGGAGCTGTTTTTT. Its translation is CASSVGTGELFF.

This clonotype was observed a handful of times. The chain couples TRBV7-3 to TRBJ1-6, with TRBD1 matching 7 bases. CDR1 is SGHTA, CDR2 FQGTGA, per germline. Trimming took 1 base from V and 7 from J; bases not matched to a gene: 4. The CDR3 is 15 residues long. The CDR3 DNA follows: TGTGCCAGCAGCTTAATCCGGGACAGAAATTCACCCCTCCACTTT. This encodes CASSLIRDRNSPLHF. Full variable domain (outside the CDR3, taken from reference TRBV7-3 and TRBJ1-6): GAGVSQTPSNKVTEKGKYVELRCDPISGHTALYWYRQSLGQGPEFLIYFQGTGAADDSGLPNDRFFAVRPEGSVSTLKIQRTERGDSAVYLCASSLIRDRNSPLHFGNGTRLTVT.

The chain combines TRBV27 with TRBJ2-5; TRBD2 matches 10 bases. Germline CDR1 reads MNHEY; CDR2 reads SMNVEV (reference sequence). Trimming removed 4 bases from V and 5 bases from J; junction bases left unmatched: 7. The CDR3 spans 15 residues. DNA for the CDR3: TGTGCCAGCAGTTCTAGCGGGGGTATTTATGAGACCCAGTACTTC. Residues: CASSSSGGIYETQYF.

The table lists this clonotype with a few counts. The CDR3: CASSFRATSGNTIYF. The CDR3 DNA reads as TGTGCCAGCAGTTTTCGGGCGACCTCTGGAAACACCATATATTTT. The chain combines TRBV28 with TRBJ1-3, with unresolved D. Germline values: CDR1 MDHEN, CDR2 SYDVKM. This CDR3 has 15 amino acids. V was shortened by 3 bases and J by 0 bases, with 9 bases between the two germline ends.